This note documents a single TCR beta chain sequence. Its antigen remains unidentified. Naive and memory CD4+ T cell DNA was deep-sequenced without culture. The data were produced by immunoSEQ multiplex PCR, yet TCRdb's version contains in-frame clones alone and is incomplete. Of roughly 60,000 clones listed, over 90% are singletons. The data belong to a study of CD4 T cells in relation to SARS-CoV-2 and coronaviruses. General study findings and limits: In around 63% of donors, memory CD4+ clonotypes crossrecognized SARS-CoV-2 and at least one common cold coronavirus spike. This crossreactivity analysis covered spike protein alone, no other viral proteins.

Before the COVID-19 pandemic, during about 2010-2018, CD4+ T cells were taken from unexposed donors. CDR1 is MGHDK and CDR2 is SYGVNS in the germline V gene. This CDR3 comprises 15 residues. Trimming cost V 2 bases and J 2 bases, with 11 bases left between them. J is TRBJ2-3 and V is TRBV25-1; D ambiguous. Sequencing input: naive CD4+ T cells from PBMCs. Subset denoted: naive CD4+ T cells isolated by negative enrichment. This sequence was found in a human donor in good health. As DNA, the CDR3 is TGTGCCAGCAGTGAACCCGGGTCCCTCACAGATACGCAGTATTTT. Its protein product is CASSEPGSLTDTQYF.